This T cell receptor beta chain is from a study of vaccination effects on CD4 cells after COVID-19. Across the study: Cultures of 2 million or so PBMC per well contained about 11 IU/ml IL-2 plus 10 ug/ml peptides.

TCRdb's table, derived via immunoSEQ multiplex PCR, lists solely in-frame clones and lacks some. The profile shows more than 35,000 clones, about 70% of them singletons. With regard to this clone: As yet, its antigen is unknown.

CD4+ T cell isolation took place after 10 days of culture. Nucleocapsid antibody tests were negative, and the vaccine recipients had no prior SARS-CoV-2 infection. Each culture had half its medium swapped for IL-2 medium on days 3 and 7. This receptor was identified in a human donor who received a COVID-19 vaccine. The specimen was CD4+ T cells from PBMCs cultured without peptide, collected before COVID-19 vaccination.

The CDR3 DNA sequence: TGTGCCAGCAGCCAAGACTTGGGACTAGCGGGGGATACGCAGTATTTT. Its protein product is CASSQDLGLAGDTQYF. The rearrangement links TRBV3-1 (or the pseudogene TRBV3-2) to TRBJ2-3; 13 nucleotides line up with TRBD2. The CDR3 totals 16 residues. From germline, CDR1 is LGHDT and CDR2 YNNKEL (reference sequence). J was trimmed by 6 bases and V by 0 bases; bases with no gene match: 3.